The clone carrying this T cell receptor (beta chain) appeared a few times. Its antigen is not known. A much more abundant neighbour one base away suggests this may be a read error. The data originate from a study of T cell repertoires in cytomegalovirus infection. Study summary: Carrying CMV and the relevant HLA type showed in public TCR beta signatures. Points from the study as a whole: Cumulative public TCR beta family frequency identified CMV carriers with the relevant HLA.

TCRdb independently ran MiXCR on the reads; one entry per CDR3 protein. This sample has about 310,000 distinct CDR3 sequences; 25% occur once, and the top ten carry roughly 14%. Sequences were derived from cultured PBMCs, sampled from culture after CMV antigen stimulation. The clonotype originates from a human donor in good health (CMV status not recorded). Some clones in this sample may be carry-over from other donors' samples.

The CDR3 DNA sequence: TGTGCCAGCAGCCAACCAATGGACAGCCTCCAAGGGACCCAGTACTTC. Translation gives CASSQPMDSLQGTQYF. V gene TRBV7-2 combines with J gene TRBJ2-5; D might be TRBD1 (6 bases). Germline V gene data show CDR1 as SGHTA and CDR2 as FQGNSA. The CDR3 sequence is 16 residues long.